These 24 T cell receptor beta chains originate from one sample sequenced in a study of cytomegalovirus exposure and HLA in healthy donors. PCR amplification relied on 60 Vbeta primers (plus 13 Jbeta primers). Repertoires were generated with immunoSEQ multiplex PCR, while TCRdb's copy carries only in-frame clones and drops some. The repertoire has about 77,000 clones, about four fifths of them found once; the top ten carry 3% to 3.5%. Sequencing used PBMCs. The receptors come from a man aged 35 to 55 in good health and CMV-seronegative.

The gene calls are TRBV10-3 and TRBJ2-3; 14 bases agree with TRBD2. The CDR3 has 15 amino acids. The germline gives CDR1 ENHRY, CDR2 SYGVKD. The CDR3 is CSTRLAGGPIDTQYF. The CDR3 DNA reads TGTTCCACCCGACTAGCGGGGGGGCCAATAGATACGCAGTATTTT.

The chain joins TRBV7-9 to TRBJ2-5; the D gene is possibly TRBD1 (6 bases). Looked up from germline, CDR1 is SEHNR and CDR2 is FQNEAQ (reference sequence). V was pared by 3 bases and J by 5 bases, with 13 bases between. The CDR3 is made up of 14 amino acids. DNA for the CDR3: TGTGCCAGCAGCTTCCAAACAGGGTCGGAGACCCAGTACTTC. Its translation is CASSFQTGSETQYF.

About this clone: The germline gene is not matched at one end of the junction; a read error may be the cause. CDR3 sequence (DNA): TGTGCCGGCAGCTTTACGGGGGGCGGGGGGACTGAAGCTTTCTTT. Translation gives CAGSFTGGGGTEAFF. The chain carries TRBV7-9 and TRBJ1-1, with D possibly TRBD1 on 6 matching bases. Looked up from germline, CDR1 is SEHNR and CDR2 is FQNEAQ (reference sequence). The CDR3 is made up of 15 amino acids.

This rearrangement joins TRBV2 to TRBJ2-1; 11 nucleotides agree with TRBD1. Germline lookup yields CDR1 SNHLY and CDR2 FYNNEI. CDR3 length: 12 residues. V dropped 9 bases and J dropped 7; count of bases not matched to a gene: 2. This CDR3 is CASRDRGNEQFF. The CDR3 bases are TGTGCCAGTCGGGACAGGGGGAATGAGCAGTTCTTC.

The chain uses TRBV5-1 and TRBJ2-3; 11 bases align to TRBD1. The trim removed 2 bases at V and 6 bases at J, leaving 2 bases unmatched. The germline V gene encodes CDR1 SGHRS and CDR2 YFSETQ. This CDR3 spans 14 amino acids. The CDR3 DNA reads as TGCGCCAGCAGCTTCCGGGACAGGGGGGATACGCAGTATTTT. Its protein is CASSFRDRGDTQYF. The full variable domain, in which reference TRBV5-1 and TRBJ2-3 provide the parts outside the CDR3, is KAGVTQTPRYLIKTRGQQVTLSCSPISGHRSVSWYQQTPGQGLQFLFEYFSETQRNKGNFPGRFSGRQFSNSRSEMNVSTLELGDSALYLCASSFRDRGDTQYFGPGTRLTVL.

This clone is a singleton in its sample. The V gene is TRBV27, the J gene TRBJ2-7, with TRBD1 matching over 7 bases. CDR1 and CDR2 (germline): MNHEY, SMNVEV (reference sequence). The ends lost 5 bases at V and 2 bases at J; junction bases unmatched: 3. The CDR3 covers 13 residues. In nucleotides, the CDR3 is TGTGCCAGCAGTCTGCAGGGGGCCTACGAGCAGTACTTC. It codes for CASSLQGAYEQYF.

This chain uses TRBV10-3 with TRBJ1-4; no reliable D call. Between the trimmed V and J ends, which lost 3 bases and 8 bases, there was a span of 7 bases. Germline loops: CDR1 ENHRY, CDR2 SYGVKD. CDR3 size: 12 residues. Here the CDR3 reads CAISETGEKLFF. The CDR3 coding sequence is TGTGCCATCAGTGAAACGGGGGAAAAACTGTTTTTT.

V is TRBV6-6 and J is TRBJ1-3, with TRBD1 identical over 7 bases. The CDR3 consists of 15 residues. Germline V gene lookup returns CDR1 MNHNY and CDR2 SVGAGI (reference sequence). The ends lost 6 bases at V and 0 bases at J; junction bases unmatched: 5. The CDR3: CASRTPGGSGNTIYF. For the CDR3, the DNA is TGTGCCAGCAGAACCCCAGGGGGCTCTGGAAACACCATATATTTT.

This chain links TRBV5-1 with TRBJ2-5; TRBD1 aligns across 11 bases. Germline CDR1 SGHRS, CDR2 YFSETQ. The J segment lost 4 bases and the V segment lost 0 bases, leaving 11 bases of the junction unmatched. The length of the CDR3 is 18 residues. The CDR3 nucleotides read TGCGCCAGCAGCTTGGGGACAGGGGGCTCTAGGGCCGGAGAGACCCAGTACTTC. It translates to CASSLGTGGSRAGETQYF.

This clone was detected only once. The CDR3 DNA follows: TGCAGCGTGGATGGACTAGCGGGGGATAACAATGAGCAGTTCTTC. It is translated as CSVDGLAGDNNEQFF. The gene calls are TRBV29-1 and TRBJ2-1; the match to TRBD2 covers 13 bases. CDR3 length equals 15 residues. Trimming took 6 bases from V and 5 from J; bases not matched to a gene: 7. Per germline, CDR1 SQVTM and CDR2 ANQGSEA.

The chain links TRBV5-1 to TRBJ1-4, with 7 bases matching TRBD1. CDR1 SGHRS and CDR2 YFSETQ come from the germline V gene. There are 14 residues in the CDR3. V lost 0 bases and J lost 14; bases outside the gene matches: 10. The CDR3 bases are TGCGCCAGCAGCTTGGGCGTAGGGGGCGGTAAGCTGTTTTTT. It specifies CASSLGVGGGKLFF.

The gene calls are TRBV6-6 and TRBJ2-1; TRBD2 matches 8 bases. V lost 0 bases and J lost 6; bases outside the gene matches: 7. There are 16 residues in the CDR3. Germline values: CDR1 MNHNY, CDR2 SVGAGI (reference sequence). The DNA for the CDR3 is TGTGCCAGCAGTTACTCGACAGCGGGGGCCCCCAATGAGCAGTTCTTC. Translation gives CASSYSTAGAPNEQFF.

The chain combines TRBV2 with TRBJ1-3, with unresolved D. CDR3 length: 15 residues. V was clipped by 6 bases and J by 0 bases, with 12 bases between them. Germline V lookup: CDR1 SNHLY, CDR2 FYNNEI. CDR3 in amino acids: CASSPNSGSGNTIYF. CDR3 in DNA: TGTGCCAGCAGCCCTAACTCCGGCTCTGGAAACACCATATATTTT.

The chain employs TRBV7-8 and TRBJ1-5; 8 nucleotides align to TRBD1. The CDR3 is 16 amino acids. V shed 2 bases, J shed 4 bases, and the junction held 7 bases outside the gene matches. Germline lookup yields CDR1 SGHVS and CDR2 FQNEAQ. For the CDR3, the DNA is TGTGCCAGCAGCTTAAGGGCGACAGGGGAGAATCAGCCCCAGCATTTT. Translating it yields CASSLRATGENQPQHF.

V and J are TRBV2 and TRBJ1-3, with 7 bases lining up with TRBD1. Germline CDR1 reads SNHLY; CDR2 reads FYNNEI. The CDR3 is made up of 14 amino acids. The ends lost 6 bases at V and 2 bases at J; junction bases unmatched: 4. CDR3 sequence: CASRMTGTGNTIYF. The CDR3 DNA follows: TGTGCCAGCAGGATGACAGGGACTGGAAACACCATATATTTT.

This chain connects TRBV29-1 to TRBJ2-7; D remains ambiguous. Per the germline V gene, CDR1 is SQVTM and CDR2 is ANQGSEA. This CDR3 is 13 amino acids long. Trimming removed 4 bases at V and 4 bases at J, with 14 bases between. Here the CDR3 reads CSVATGSSYEQYF. CDR3 DNA sequence: TGCAGCGTTGCGACCGGGTCCTCATACGAGCAGTACTTC.

This clone was observed a handful of times. The gene calls are TRBV7-2 and TRBJ1-6, with D uncertain. Germline V gene sequence: CDR1 SGHTA, CDR2 FQGNSA. Deletions cut 0 bases from V and 6 bases from J, with 9 bases between. The CDR3 is made up of 15 amino acids. DNA for the CDR3: TGTGCCAGCAGCTTAGCCGGGGTACCTAATTCACCCCTCCACTTT. This gives the protein CASSLAGVPNSPLHF.

The genes are TRBV5-1 and TRBJ1-1; D remains ambiguous. V was trimmed by 0 bases and J by 0 bases, leaving 12 bases between them. The CDR3 has 16 amino acids. CDR1 SGHRS and CDR2 YFSETQ come from the germline V gene. CDR3: CASSLAAGGMNTEAFF. The CDR3 nucleotides read TGCGCCAGCAGCTTGGCCGCAGGAGGAATGAACACTGAAGCTTTCTTT.

This chain uses TRBV9 with TRBJ1-5, with D possibly matching TRBD1 (5 bases). Between the trimmed V and J ends, which lost 0 bases and 5 bases, there was a span of 9 bases. CDR3 length: 14 amino acids. The germline V gene has CDR1 SGDLS and CDR2 YYNGEE. The CDR3 loop is CASSVGQGDQPQHF. CDR3 nucleotides: TGTGCCAGCAGCGTAGGGCAGGGTGATCAGCCCCAGCATTTT. The full variable domain, with the rest looked up from reference TRBV9 and TRBJ1-5, is DSGVTQTPKHLITATGQRVTLRCSPRSGDLSVYWYQQSLDQGLQFLIQYYNGEERAKGNILERFSAQQFPDLHSELNLSSLELGDSALYFCASSVGQGDQPQHFGDGTRLSIL.

V usage is TRBV27 and J usage is TRBJ1-5, with 8 positions matching TRBD1. CDR1 and CDR2 from the germline V gene are MNHEY and SMNVEV (reference sequence). The CDR3 sequence is 13 residues long. Trimming cost V 6 bases and J 6 bases; bases outside gene matches: 4. The chain's CDR3 is CASSWTGLQPQHF. For the CDR3, the DNA is TGTGCCAGCAGCTGGACAGGGCTTCAGCCCCAGCATTTT.

CDR3 DNA sequence: TGCAGCGTTGCCGCCCTTTCCCTCGGGGAAGCTTTCTTT. Its translation: CSVAALSLGEAFF. This chain links TRBV29-1 with TRBJ1-1; D is undetermined. CDR3 length: 13 amino acids. The V gene's germline CDR1 is SQVTM and CDR2 ANQGSEA. The V end lost 4 bases, the J end lost 8 bases, and 17 bases lay between the germline ends.

This clone was detected a few times. V and J are TRBV6-1 and TRBJ1-5, with D possibly TRBD1 on 6 matching bases. The CDR3 extends over 15 amino acids. V was cut by 6 bases and J by 0 bases, with 12 bases left in between. Germline CDR1 and CDR2: MNHNS and SASEGT. The CDR3, as DNA: TGTGCCAGCAGAAGGGGGTCCAATAGCAATCAGCCCCAGCATTTT. As protein: CASRRGSNSNQPQHF.

The chain joins TRBV19 to TRBJ2-1; 10 bases are a match to TRBD1. The germline V gene has CDR1 LNHDA and CDR2 SQIVND (reference sequence). CDR3 length equals 18 residues. With 1 base clipped from V and 2 bases from J, the junction kept 8 bases outside the gene matches. The CDR3 region is CASSIVSGTGAPYNEQFF. The CDR3 DNA sequence: TGTGCCAGTAGTATAGTCTCTGGGACAGGGGCCCCCTACAATGAGCAGTTCTTC. Together with reference TRBV19 and TRBJ2-1, the CDR3 gives the full variable domain: DGGITQSPKYLFRKEGQNVTLSCEQNLNHDAMYWYRQDPGQGLRLIYYSQIVNDFQKGDIAEGYSVSREKKESFPLTVTSAQKNPTAFYLCASSIVSGTGAPYNEQFFGPGTRLTVL.

For this clone: This sample also contains other DNA sequences that code for the same CDR3. The chain employs TRBV9 and TRBJ2-7, with 11 nucleotides matching TRBD1. This CDR3 has 15 amino acids. V dropped 2 bases and J dropped 3; count of bases not matched to a gene: 4. Germline V CDR1 and CDR2: SGDLS, YYNGEE. CDR3 sequence (DNA): TGTGCCAGCAGCGTTGGCGGGACAGGGGGCTACGAGCAGTACTTC. It translates to CASSVGGTGGYEQYF.